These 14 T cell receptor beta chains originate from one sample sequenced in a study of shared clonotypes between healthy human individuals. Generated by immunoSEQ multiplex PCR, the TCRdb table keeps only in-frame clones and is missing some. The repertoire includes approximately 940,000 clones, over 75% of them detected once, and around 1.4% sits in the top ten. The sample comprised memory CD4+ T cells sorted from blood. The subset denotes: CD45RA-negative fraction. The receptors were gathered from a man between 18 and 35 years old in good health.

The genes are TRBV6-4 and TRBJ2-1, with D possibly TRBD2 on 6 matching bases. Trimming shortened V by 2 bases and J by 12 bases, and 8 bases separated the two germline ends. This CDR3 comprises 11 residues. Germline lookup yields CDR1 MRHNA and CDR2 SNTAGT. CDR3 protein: CASSDGGVQFF. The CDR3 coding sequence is TGTGCCAGCAGTGACGGAGGGGTGCAGTTCTTC.

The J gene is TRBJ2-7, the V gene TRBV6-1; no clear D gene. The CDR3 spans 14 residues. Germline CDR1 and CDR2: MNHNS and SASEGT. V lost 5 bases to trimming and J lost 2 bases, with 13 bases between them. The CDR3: CASSSSPRAYEQYF. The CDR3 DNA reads TGTGCCAGCAGTTCATCCCCCCGGGCCTACGAGCAGTACTTC.

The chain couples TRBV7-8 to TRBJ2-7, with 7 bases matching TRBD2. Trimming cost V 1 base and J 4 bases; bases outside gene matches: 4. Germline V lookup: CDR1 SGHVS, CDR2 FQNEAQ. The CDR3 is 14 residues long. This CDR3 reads CASSLELGGYEQYF. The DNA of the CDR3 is TGTGCCAGCAGCTTAGAACTGGGAGGGTACGAGCAGTACTTC.

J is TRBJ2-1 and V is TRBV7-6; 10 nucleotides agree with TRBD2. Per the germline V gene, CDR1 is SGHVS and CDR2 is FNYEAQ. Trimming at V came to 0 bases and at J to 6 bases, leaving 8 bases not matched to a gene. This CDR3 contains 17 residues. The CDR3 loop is CASSLAGTSGVINEQFF. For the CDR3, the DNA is TGTGCCAGCAGCTTAGCGGGCACTAGCGGGGTTATCAATGAGCAGTTCTTC.

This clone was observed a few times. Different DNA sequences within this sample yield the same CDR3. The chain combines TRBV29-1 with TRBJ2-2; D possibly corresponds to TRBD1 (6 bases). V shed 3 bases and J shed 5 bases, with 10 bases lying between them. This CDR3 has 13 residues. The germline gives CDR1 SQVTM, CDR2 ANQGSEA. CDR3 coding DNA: TGCAGCGTTGACAGAGGGGGAACCGGGGAGCTGTTTTTT. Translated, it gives CSVDRGGTGELFF.

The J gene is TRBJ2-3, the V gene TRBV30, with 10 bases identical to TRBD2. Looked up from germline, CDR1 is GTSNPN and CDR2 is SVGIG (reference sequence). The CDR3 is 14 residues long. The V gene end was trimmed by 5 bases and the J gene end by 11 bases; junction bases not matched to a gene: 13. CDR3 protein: CAWSISGRSRGQYF. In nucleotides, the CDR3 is TGTGCCTGGTCAATTAGCGGGAGGTCACGGGGGCAGTATTTT. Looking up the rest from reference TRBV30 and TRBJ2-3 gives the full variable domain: SQTIHQWPATLVQPVGSPLSLECTVEGTSNPNLYWYRQAAGRGLQLLFYSVGIGQISSEVPQNLSASRPQDRQFILSSKKLLLSDSGFYLCAWSISGRSRGQYFGPGTRLTVL.

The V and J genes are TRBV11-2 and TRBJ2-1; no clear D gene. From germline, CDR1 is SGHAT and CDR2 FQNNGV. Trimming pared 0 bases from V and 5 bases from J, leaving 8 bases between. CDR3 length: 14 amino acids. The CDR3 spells CASSLDLKNNEQFF. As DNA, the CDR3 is TGTGCCAGCAGCTTAGATTTGAAAAACAATGAGCAGTTCTTC. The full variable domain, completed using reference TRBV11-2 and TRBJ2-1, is EAGVAQSPRYKIIEKRQSVAFWCNPISGHATLYWYQQILGQGPKLLIQFQNNGVVDDSQLPKDRFSAERLKGVDSTLKIQPAKLEDSAVYLCASSLDLKNNEQFFGPGTRLTVL.

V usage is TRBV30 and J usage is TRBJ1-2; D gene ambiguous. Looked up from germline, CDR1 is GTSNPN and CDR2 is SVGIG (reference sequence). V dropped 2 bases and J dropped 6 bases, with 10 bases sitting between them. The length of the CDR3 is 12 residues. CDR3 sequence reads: CAWSPKTNGYTF. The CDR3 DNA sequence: TGTGCCTGGAGTCCCAAAACCAATGGCTACACCTTC.

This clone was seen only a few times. Here the CDR3 reads CAISSGGQDRETQYF. In nucleotides, the CDR3 is TGTGCCATCAGCTCGGGAGGCCAGGACAGGGAGACCCAGTACTTC. The chain combines TRBV10-3 with TRBJ2-5; D assignment may be TRBD1 or TRBD2 (7 bases each). Trimming left V 6 bases short and J 5 bases short, with 19 bases between. Germline V gene data show CDR1 as ENHRY and CDR2 as SYGVKD. This CDR3 has 15 residues.

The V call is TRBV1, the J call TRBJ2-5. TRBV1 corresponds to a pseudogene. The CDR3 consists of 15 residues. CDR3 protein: CTSSQDAGGRETQYF. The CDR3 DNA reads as TGCACCAGCAGCCAAGACGCTGGGGGGCGGGAGACCCAGTACTTC.

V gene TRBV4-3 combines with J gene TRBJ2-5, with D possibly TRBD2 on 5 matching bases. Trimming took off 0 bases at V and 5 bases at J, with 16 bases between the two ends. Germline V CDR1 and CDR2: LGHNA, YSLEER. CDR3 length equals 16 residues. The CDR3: CASSQDASGWRETQYF. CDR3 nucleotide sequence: TGCGCCAGCAGCCAAGATGCATCGGGGTGGAGGGAGACCCAGTACTTC.

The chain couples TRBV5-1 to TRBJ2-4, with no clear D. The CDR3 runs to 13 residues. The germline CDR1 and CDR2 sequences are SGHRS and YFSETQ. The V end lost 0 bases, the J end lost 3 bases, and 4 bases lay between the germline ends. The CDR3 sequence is CASSLGDKNIQYF. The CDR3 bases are TGCGCCAGCAGCTTGGGGGACAAAAACATTCAGTACTTC.

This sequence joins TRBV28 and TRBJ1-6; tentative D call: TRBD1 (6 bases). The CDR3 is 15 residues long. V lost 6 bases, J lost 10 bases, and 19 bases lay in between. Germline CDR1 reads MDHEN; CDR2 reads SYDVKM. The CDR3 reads CASSGKQGLRSPLHF. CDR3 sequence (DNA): TGTGCCAGCAGCGGAAAACAGGGCCTCCGGTCACCCCTCCACTTT.

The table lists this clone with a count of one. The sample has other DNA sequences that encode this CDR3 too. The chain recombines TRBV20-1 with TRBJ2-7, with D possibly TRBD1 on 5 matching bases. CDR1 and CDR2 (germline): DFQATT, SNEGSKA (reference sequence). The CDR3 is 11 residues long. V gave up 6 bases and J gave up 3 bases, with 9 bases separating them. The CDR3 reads CSAADSYEQYF. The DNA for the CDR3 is TGCAGTGCAGCCGACAGCTACGAGCAGTACTTC.